The T cell receptor (beta chain) described here comes from a study of T-cell reconstitution after alpha-beta-depleted transplantation in children. During its preparation, the TCRbeta library received unique molecular identifiers. Via MiXCR, TCRdb re-called the PCR reads, giving one row per CDR3 protein. The table lists fewer than 120,000 distinct CDR3 sequences, 10% of them singletons. The germline V gene has CDR1 SGHVS and CDR2 FQNEAQ. Losses at the gene ends were 4 bases for V and 7 bases for J; bases not matched to a gene: 11. The CDR3 runs 15 residues. Many counts were recorded for this clonotype.

The V gene is TRBV7-8, the J gene TRBJ1-2, with 8 bases aligning to TRBD1. The sequence was collected from a human donor who donated a stem cell graft to a child with acute lymphoblastic leukemia. The sequencing used PBMCs from the stem cell graft donor, collected from the stem cell graft. The CDR3 DNA is TGTGCCAGCAGCTACTCGATTCAGGGGGCGCCTGGCTACACCTTC. Translating it yields CASSYSIQGAPGYTF. The variable domain in full, with the rest retrieved from reference TRBV7-8 and TRBJ1-2, is GAGVSQSPRYKVAKRGQDVALRCDPISGHVSLFWYQQALGQGPEFLTYFQNEAQLDKSGLPSDRFFAERPEGSVSTLKIQRTQQEDSAVYLCASSYSIQGAPGYTFGSGTRLTVV.